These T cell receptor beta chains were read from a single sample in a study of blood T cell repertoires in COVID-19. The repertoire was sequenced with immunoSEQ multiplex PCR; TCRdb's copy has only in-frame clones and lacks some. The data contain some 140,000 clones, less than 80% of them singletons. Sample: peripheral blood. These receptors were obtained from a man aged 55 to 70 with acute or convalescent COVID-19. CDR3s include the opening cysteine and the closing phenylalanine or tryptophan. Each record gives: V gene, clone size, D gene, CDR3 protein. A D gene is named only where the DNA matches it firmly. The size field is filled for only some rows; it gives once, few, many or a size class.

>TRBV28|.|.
CASSLYSVDSPLHF
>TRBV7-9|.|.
CASSLGTGVQETQYF
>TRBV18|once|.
CASSPQTESYEQYF
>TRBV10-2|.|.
CASSGSWRTEAFF
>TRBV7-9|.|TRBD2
CASSSSRTSGSPNEQFF
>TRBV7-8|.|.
CASSLDAYGNQPQHF
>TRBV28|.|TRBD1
CASSVPGQGSEKLFF
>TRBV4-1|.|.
CASSQDWGRNYEQYF
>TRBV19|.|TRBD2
CASGTSGGIGSNEQFF
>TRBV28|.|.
CASTGRPTEAFF
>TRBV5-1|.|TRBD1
CASSPDGTGVDTQYF
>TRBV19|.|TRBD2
CASSLGWGGSTDTQYF
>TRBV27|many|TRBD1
CASSSPGQGPSPLHF
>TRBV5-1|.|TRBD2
CASSLEGSGRYDTQYF
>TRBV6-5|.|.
CASSYSQAIYEQYF
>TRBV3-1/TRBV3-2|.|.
CASSLYTTTTDTQYF
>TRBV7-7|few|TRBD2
CASSSGRVFEETQYF
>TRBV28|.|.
CASSTLPGIYNEQFF
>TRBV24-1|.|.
CATSKGGRETQYF
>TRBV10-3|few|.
CAIKPQGGITNYGYTF
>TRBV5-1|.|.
CASSLQQGNTGELFF
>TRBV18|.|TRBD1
CASSPGTGGGETQYF
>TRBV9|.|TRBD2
CASSVASGSIETQYF
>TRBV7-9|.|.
CASSLGAANYGYTF
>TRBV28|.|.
CASSGGTYTSNQPQHF
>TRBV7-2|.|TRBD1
CASSLRDRGYIQYF
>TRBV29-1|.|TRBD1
CSVDGDRPSNYGYTF
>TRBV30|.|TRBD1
CAFPLTDRGNSPLHF
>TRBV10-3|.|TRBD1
CASYEPGDSPYEQYF
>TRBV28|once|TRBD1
CASSLLGGTGNSPLHF
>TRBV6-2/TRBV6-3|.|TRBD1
CASSITGGTQTQYF
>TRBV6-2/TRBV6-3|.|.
CASSYGAPNLQFF
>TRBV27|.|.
CASSPLHWGGGTGELFF
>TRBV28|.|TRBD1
CASSETGMVTEAFF
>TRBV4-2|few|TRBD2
CASSQRSGRASTDTQYF
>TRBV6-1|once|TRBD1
CASSQTGYEQYF
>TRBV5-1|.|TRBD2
CASSAPSGRAVGELFF
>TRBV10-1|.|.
CASSNSSGANVLTF
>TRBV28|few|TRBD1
CASSPPGQVYSYEQYF
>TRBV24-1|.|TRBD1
CATSTRRDRGGTEAFF